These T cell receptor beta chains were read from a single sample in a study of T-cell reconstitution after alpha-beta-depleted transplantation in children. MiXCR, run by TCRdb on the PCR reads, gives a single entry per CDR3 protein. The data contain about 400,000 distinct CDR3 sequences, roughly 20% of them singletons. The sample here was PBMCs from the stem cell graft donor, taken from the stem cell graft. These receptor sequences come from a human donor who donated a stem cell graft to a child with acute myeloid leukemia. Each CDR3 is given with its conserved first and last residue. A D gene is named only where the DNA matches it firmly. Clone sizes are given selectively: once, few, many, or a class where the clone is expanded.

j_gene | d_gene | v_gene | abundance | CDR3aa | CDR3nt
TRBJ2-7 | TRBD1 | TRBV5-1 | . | CASSLGQGTWIEQYF | TGCGCCAGCAGCTTAGGACAGGGGACTTGGATCGAGCAGTACTTC
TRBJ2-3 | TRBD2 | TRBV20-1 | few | CSAKTSEGTDTQYF | TGCAGTGCTAAAACTAGCGAGGGGACAGATACGCAGTATTTT
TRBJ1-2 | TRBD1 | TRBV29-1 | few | CSVVPLQGASGYTF | TGCAGCGTTGTCCCCTTACAGGGGGCGAGTGGCTACACCTTC
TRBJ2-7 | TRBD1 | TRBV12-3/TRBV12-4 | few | CASRPGQGAEQYF | TGTGCCAGCAGGCCGGGACAGGGGGCCGAGCAGTACTTC
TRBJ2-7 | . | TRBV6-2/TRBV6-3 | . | CASNSRVTYEQYF | TGTGCCAGCAACTCAAGGGTTACCTACGAGCAGTACTTC
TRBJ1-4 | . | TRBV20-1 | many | CSAKQGTNEKLFF | TGCAGTGCTAAACAGGGAACTAATGAAAAACTGTTTTTT
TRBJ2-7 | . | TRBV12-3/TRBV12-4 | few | CASSPGGWVYEQYF | TGTGCCAGCAGCCCCGGCGGATGGGTCTACGAGCAGTACTTC
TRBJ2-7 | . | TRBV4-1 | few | CASSQKVAVYEQYF | TGCGCCAGCAGCCAAAAGGTAGCGGTATACGAGCAGTACTTC
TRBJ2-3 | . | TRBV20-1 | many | CSALSTDTQYF | TGCAGTGCTCTAAGCACAGATACGCAGTATTTT
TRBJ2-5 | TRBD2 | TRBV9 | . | CASSDHRAGKETQYF | TGTGCCAGCAGCGACCACCGAGCGGGGAAAGAGACCCAGTACTTC
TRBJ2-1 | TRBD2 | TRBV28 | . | CASTEGLGYDEQFF | TGTGCCAGCACCGAGGGACTAGGTTATGATGAGCAGTTCTTC
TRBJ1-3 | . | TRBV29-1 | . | CSVARGRNTIYF | TGCAGCGTTGCCAGGGGCCGAAACACCATATATTTT
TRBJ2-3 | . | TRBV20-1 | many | CSASVAGTSTDTQYF | TGCAGTGCCTCTGTTGCGGGGACTAGCACAGATACGCAGTATTTT
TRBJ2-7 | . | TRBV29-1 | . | CSVGPETYEQYF | TGCAGCGTTGGGCCGGAGACCTACGAGCAGTACTTC
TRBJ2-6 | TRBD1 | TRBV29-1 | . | CSAKDRGPSGANVLTF | TGCAGCGCGAAGGACAGGGGGCCCTCTGGGGCCAACGTCCTGACTTTC
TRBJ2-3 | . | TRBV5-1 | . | CASTFSAGTPDTQYF | TGCGCCAGCACCTTTTCGGCTGGGACACCCGATACGCAGTATTTT
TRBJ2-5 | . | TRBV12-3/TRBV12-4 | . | CASSLFLTAQETQYF | TGTGCCAGCAGTTTGTTCTTAACGGCGCAAGAGACCCAGTACTTC
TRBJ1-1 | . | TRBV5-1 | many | CASSLYSMNTEAFF | TGCGCCAGCAGCTTGTACAGCATGAACACTGAAGCTTTCTTT
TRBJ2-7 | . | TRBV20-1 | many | CSAILPGAYEQYF | TGCAGTGCTATCTTGCCGGGGGCTTACGAGCAGTACTTC
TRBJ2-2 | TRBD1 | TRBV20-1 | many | CSADRGTGELFF | TGCAGTGCTGACAGGGGCACCGGGGAGCTGTTTTTT
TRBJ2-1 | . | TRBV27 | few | CASRNDYTNEQFF | TGTGCCAGCAGAAACGACTATACGAATGAGCAGTTCTTC
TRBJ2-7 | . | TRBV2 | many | CASSVSLVGEQYF | TGTGCCAGCAGTGTCTCGTTAGTTGGCGAGCAGTACTTC
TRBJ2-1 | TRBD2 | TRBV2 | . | CASSEASSGMFCVF | TGTGCCAGCAGTGAAGCGTCTAGCGGGATGTTTTGTGTCTTC
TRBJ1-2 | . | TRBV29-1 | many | CSLDGRNGYTF | TGCAGCTTAGACGGACGGAATGGCTACACCTTC
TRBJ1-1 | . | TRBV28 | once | CASSLWGTPNTEAFF | TGTGCCAGCAGTTTATGGGGGACACCGAACACTGAAGCTTTCTTT
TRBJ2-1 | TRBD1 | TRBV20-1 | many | CSARDLVGGTWNEQFF | TGCAGTGCTAGAGATCTAGTAGGGGGCACGTGGAATGAGCAGTTCTTC
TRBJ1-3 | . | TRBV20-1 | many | CSARSGRTIYF | TGCAGTGCAAGATCTGGGCGAACCATATATTTT
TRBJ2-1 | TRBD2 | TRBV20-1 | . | CSARGGTSGDYNEQFF | TGCAGTGCTAGGGGAGGGACTAGCGGGGACTACAATGAGCAGTTCTTC
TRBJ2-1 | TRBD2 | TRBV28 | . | CASSLRSRGRVGEQFF | TGTGCCAGCAGTTTAAGGTCGCGCGGGAGGGTGGGCGAGCAGTTCTTC
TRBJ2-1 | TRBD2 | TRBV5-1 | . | CASSRGLAVGTYNEQFF | TGCGCCAGCAGCAGAGGACTAGCGGTAGGAACATACAATGAGCAGTTCTTC
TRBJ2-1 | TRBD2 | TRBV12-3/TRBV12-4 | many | CASTSGTSAYNEQFF | TGTGCCAGCACCTCCGGGACTAGCGCCTACAATGAGCAGTTCTTC
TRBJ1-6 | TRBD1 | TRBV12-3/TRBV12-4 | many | CASSMGTGVNSPLHF | TGTGCCAGCAGCATGGGGACAGGGGTTAATTCACCCCTCCACTTT
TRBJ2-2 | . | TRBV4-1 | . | CASSRDTLNTGELFF | TGCGCCAGCAGCCGGGACACCCTGAACACCGGGGAGCTGTTTTTT
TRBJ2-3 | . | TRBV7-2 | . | CASSLAGVMSSDTQYF | TGTGCCAGCAGCTTAGCTGGCGTCATGTCGTCAGATACGCAGTATTTT
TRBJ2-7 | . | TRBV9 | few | CASSPRGDGSYEQYF | TGTGCCAGCAGCCCAAGAGGAGACGGGTCCTACGAGCAGTACTTC
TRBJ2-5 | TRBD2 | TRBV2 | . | CASSSYRTSGRGETQYF | TGTGCCAGCAGTTCCTATCGGACTAGCGGGAGAGGAGAGACCCAGTACTTC
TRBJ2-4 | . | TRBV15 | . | CATSKGGNGAKNIQYF | TGTGCCACCAGCAAGGGGGGGAATGGGGCCAAAAACATTCAGTACTTC
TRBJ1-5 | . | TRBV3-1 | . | CASSPGVRNQPQHF | TGTGCCAGCAGCCCCGGGGTGAGGAATCAGCCCCAGCATTTT
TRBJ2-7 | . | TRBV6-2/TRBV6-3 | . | CASSTRNYEQYF | TGTGCCAGCAGTACAAGGAACTACGAGCAGTACTTC
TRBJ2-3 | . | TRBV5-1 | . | CASSSGQISTDTQYF | TGCGCCAGCAGTTCCGGACAGATCAGCACAGATACGCAGTATTTT
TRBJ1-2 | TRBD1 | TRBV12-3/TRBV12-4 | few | CASTLTGTGYGYTF | TGTGCCAGCACCCTGACAGGGACGGGTTATGGCTACACCTTC
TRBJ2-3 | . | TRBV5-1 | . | CASSAGVRDTQYF | TGCGCCAGCAGTGCCGGGGTGAGAGATACGCAGTATTTT
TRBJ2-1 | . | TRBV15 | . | CATSRVRWEMGNEQFF | TGTGCCACCAGCAGAGTGAGGTGGGAAATGGGGAATGAGCAGTTCTTC
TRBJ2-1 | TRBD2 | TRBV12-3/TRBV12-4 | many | CASTGTSGRGSGNEQFF | TGTGCCAGCACCGGGACTAGCGGGAGGGGATCGGGAAATGAGCAGTTCTTC
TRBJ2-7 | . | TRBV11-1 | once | CASSYQNGFSYEQYF | TGTGCCAGCAGCTACCAAAATGGGTTTTCCTACGAGCAGTACTTC
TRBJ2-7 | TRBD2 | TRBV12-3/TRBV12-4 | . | CASSPPNGRLGEQYF | TGTGCCAGCAGTCCCCCCAACGGGAGGCTTGGAGAGCAGTACTTC
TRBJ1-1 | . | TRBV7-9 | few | CASSSRSGGSYGAFF | TGTGCCAGCAGCTCTCGGTCGGGGGGTTCCTATGGCGCTTTCTTT
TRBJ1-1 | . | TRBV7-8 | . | CASILTGVVNTEAFF | TGTGCCAGCATCCTGACGGGGGTTGTGAACACTGAAGCTTTCTTT
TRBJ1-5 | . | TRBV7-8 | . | CASSLEAYSNQPQHF | TGTGCCAGCAGCTTAGAGGCGTATAGCAATCAGCCCCAGCATTTT
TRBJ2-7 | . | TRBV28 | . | CASSGLEQYF | TGTGCCAGCAGTGGCTTGGAGCAGTACTTC